A single sample gave rise to the 2 T cell receptor beta chains below, sequenced in a study of CXCR3-negative and CXCR3-positive naive CD8 T cells. Researchers prepared the TRB cDNA libraries using 5' RACE with UMI labels. TCRdb reprocessed the 5' RACE reads, keeping one entry per CDR3 protein, no DNA. This sample's clone table lists 150,000 to 170,000 distinct CDR3 sequences. Notes on the study in general: Higher TRB CDR3 hydrophobicity marked CXCR3-positive naive cells relative to CXCR3-negative naive cells.

These receptors have no identified antigens. Specimen: naive CXCR3+ CD8+ T cells from blood. Noted subset: CD45RO-CCR7+CD27+CD95- naive CD8+ T cells expressing CXCR3 (TNR3+). All receptors derive from a human donor in good health. Some clones in this sample may be carry-over from other donors' samples.

The V gene is TRBV4-3, the J gene TRBJ2-1; no DNA is available, so the TRBD2 call from TCRdb remains unchecked. The germline CDR1 and CDR2 sequences are LGHNA and YSLEER. The CDR3 runs to 17 residues. CDR3: CASSQEKEPSPYNEQFF.

The V gene is TRBV10-2, the J gene TRBJ1-4; TCRdb selects TRBD1, and the lack of DNA leaves this call unchecked. Germline V CDR1 and CDR2: WSHSY, SAAADI. The CDR3 covers 15 residues. CDR3 region: CASSESGPPRRKLFF.